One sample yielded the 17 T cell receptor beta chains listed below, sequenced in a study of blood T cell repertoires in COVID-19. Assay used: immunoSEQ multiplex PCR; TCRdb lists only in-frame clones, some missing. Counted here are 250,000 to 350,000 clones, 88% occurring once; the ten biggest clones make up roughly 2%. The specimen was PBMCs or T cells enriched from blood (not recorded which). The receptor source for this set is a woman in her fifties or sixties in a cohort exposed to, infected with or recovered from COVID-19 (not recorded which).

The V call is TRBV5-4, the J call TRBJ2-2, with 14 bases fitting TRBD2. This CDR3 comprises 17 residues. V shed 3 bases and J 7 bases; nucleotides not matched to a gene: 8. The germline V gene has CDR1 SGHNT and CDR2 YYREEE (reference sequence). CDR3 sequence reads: CASSSKIGTSGGGELFF. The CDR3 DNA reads TGTGCCAGCAGCTCAAAAATTGGGACTAGCGGGGGCGGGGAGCTGTTTTTT.

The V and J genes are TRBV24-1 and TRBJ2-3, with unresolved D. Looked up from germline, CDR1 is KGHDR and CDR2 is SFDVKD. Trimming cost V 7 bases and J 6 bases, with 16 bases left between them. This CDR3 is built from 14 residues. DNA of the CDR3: TGTGCCACCAGCGAGGCGGATGTCGTCGATACGCAGTATTTT. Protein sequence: CATSEADVVDTQYF.

CDR3 sequence (DNA): TGTGCCAGCAGCTTGGCCGGGACATCTTATGGCTACACCTTC. Its protein product is CASSLAGTSYGYTF. The chain links TRBV5-8 to TRBJ1-2; TRBD1 might be the D (6 bases). Germline V gene sequence: CDR1 SGHTS, CDR2 YDEGEE. Trimming removed 0 bases from V and 5 bases from J, with 11 bases in between. The CDR3 has 14 amino acids.

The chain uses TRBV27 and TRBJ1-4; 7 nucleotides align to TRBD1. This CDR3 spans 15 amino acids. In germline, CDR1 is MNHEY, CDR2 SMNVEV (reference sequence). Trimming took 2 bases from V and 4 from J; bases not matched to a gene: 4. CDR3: CASSLPGQHNEKLFF. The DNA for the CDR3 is TGTGCCAGCAGTTTACCGGGACAGCATAATGAAAAACTGTTTTTT.

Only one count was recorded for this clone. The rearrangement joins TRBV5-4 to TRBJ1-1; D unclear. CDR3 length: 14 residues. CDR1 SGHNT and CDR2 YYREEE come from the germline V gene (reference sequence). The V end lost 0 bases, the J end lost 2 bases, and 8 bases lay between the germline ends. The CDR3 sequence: CASSLDQVNTEAFF. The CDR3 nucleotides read TGTGCCAGCAGCTTGGACCAGGTTAACACTGAAGCTTTCTTT.

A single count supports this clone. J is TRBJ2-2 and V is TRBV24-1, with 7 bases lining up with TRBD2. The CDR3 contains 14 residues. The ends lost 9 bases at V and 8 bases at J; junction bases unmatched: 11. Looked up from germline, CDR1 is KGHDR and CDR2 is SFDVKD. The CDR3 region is CATGSGLESGELFF. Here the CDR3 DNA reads TGTGCCACCGGCTCTGGACTAGAATCTGGGGAGCTGTTTTTT.

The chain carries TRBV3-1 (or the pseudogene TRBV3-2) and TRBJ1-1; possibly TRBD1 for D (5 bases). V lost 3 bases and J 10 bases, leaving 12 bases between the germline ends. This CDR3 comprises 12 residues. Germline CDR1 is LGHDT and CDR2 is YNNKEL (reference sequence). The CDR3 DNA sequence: TGTGCCAGCAGCCAGACAGTGGAGGGAGCTTTCTTT. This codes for CASSQTVEGAFF.

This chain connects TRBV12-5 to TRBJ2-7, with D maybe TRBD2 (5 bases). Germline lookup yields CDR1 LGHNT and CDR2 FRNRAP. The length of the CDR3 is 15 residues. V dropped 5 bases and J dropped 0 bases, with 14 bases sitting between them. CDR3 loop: CASGRAELSSYEQYF. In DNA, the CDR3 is TGTGCTAGTGGTCGAGCGGAACTAAGCTCCTACGAGCAGTACTTC.

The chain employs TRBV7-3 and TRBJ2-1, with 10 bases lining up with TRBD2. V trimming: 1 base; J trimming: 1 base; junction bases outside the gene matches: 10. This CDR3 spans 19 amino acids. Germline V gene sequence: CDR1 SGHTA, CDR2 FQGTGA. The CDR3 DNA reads TGTGCCAGCAGCTTAATCGGGCTAGCGGGAGACCCGTCCTACAATGAGCAGTTCTTC. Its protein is CASSLIGLAGDPSYNEQFF.

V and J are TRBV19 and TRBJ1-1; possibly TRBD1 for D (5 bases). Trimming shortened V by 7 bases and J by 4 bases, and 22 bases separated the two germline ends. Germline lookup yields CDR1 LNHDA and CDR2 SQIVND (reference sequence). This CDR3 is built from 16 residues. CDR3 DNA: TGTGCCAGTAACAATTGGGGCCAGGGAAAACGCACTGAAGCTTTCTTT. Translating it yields CASNNWGQGKRTEAFF.

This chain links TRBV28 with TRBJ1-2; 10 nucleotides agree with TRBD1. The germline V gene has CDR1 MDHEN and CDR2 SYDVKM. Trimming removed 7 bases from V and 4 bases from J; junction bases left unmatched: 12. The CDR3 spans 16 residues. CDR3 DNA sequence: TGTGCCAGCACATTAGAGTCCGGGACAGGGGCCTATGGCTACACCTTC. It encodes CASTLESGTGAYGYTF.

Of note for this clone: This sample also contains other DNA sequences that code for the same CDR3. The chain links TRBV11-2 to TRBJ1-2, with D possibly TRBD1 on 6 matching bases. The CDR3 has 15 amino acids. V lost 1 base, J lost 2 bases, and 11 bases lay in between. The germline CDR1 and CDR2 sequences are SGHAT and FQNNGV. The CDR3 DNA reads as TGTGCCAGCAGCTTAGTGGCGGGGGCGAACTATGGCTACACCTTC. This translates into CASSLVAGANYGYTF.

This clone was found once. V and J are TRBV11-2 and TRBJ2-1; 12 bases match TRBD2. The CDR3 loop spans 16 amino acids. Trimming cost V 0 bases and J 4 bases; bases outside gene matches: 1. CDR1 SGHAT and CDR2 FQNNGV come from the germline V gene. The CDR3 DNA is TGTGCCAGCAGCTTAGAGGGACTAGCGGGTTACAATGAGCAGTTCTTC. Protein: CASSLEGLAGYNEQFF. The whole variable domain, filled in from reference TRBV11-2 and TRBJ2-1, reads EAGVAQSPRYKIIEKRQSVAFWCNPISGHATLYWYQQILGQGPKLLIQFQNNGVVDDSQLPKDRFSAERLKGVDSTLKIQPAKLEDSAVYLCASSLEGLAGYNEQFFGPGTRLTVL.

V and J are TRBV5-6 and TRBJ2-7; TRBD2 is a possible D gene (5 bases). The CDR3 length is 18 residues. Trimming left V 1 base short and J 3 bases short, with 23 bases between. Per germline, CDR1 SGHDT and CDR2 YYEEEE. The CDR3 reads CASSLWQAGKIIDYEQYF. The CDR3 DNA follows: TGTGCCAGCAGCTTGTGGCAGGCCGGGAAAATAATAGACTACGAGCAGTACTTC.

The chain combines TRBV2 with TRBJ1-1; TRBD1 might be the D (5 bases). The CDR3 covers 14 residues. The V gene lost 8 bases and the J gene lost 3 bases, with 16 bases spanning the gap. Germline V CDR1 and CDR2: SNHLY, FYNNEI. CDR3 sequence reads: CASAGPTSYTEAFF. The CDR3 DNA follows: TGTGCCAGCGCGGGGCCCACGAGTTACACTGAAGCTTTCTTT.

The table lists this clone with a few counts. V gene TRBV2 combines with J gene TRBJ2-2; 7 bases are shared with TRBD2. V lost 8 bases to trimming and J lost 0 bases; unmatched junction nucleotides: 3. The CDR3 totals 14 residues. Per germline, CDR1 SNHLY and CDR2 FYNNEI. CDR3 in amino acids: CASLLAANTGELFF. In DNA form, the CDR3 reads TGTGCCAGCCTCCTAGCGGCGAACACCGGGGAGCTGTTTTTT.

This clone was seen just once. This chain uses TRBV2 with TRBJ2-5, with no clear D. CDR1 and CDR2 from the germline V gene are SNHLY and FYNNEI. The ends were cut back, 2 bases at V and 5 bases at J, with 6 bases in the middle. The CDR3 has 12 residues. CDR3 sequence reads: CASSEQRETQYF. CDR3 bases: TGTGCCAGCAGTGAACAACGGGAGACCCAGTACTTC.